This T cell receptor (beta chain) was obtained from a study of blood T cell repertoires in COVID-19. The method was immunoSEQ multiplex PCR; TCRdb's version includes in-frame clones alone and lacks a portion of them. The sample lists approximately 200,000 clones; around nine tenths were seen once. CDR3 length equals 13 residues. The sample comprised peripheral blood. The source is a man in his sixties who had recovered from COVID-19. The chain couples TRBV21-1 to TRBJ1-2. TRBV21-1 is an annotated pseudogene. The CDR3 sequence is CASSKDGAYGYTF. The DNA of the CDR3 is TGTGCCAGCAGCAAAGACGGAGCCTATGGCTACACCTTC.